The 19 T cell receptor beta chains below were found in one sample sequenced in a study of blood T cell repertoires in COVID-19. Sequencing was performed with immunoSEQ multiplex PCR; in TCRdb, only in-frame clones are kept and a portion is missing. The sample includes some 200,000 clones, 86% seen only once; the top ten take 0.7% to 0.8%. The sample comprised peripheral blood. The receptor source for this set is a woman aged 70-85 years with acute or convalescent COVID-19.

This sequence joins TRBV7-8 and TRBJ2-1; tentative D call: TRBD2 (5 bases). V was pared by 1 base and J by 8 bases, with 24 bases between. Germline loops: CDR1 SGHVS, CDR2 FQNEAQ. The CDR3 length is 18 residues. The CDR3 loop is CASSLEVVSETSSYEQFF. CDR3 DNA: TGTGCCAGCAGCTTAGAAGTTGTAAGCGAAACCTCTAGCTATGAGCAGTTCTTC. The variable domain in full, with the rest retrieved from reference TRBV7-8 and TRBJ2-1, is GAGVSQSPRYKVAKRGQDVALRCDPISGHVSLFWYQQALGQGPEFLTYFQNEAQLDKSGLPSDRFFAERPEGSVSTLKIQRTQQEDSAVYLCASSLEVVSETSSYEQFFGPGTRLTVL.

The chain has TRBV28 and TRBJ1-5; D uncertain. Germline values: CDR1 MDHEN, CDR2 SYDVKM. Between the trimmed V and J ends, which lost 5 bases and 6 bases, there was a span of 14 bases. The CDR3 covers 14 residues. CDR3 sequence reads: CASSLSQRFQPQHF. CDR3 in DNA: TGTGCCAGCAGTCTGTCCCAGCGGTTTCAGCCCCAGCATTTT.

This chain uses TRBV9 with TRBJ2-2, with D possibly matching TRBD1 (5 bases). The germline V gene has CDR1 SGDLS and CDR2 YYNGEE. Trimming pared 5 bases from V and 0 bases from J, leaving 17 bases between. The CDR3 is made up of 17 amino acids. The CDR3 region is CASSFIPDIANTGELFF. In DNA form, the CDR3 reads TGTGCCAGCAGTTTTATACCGGACATCGCGAACACCGGGGAGCTGTTTTTT.

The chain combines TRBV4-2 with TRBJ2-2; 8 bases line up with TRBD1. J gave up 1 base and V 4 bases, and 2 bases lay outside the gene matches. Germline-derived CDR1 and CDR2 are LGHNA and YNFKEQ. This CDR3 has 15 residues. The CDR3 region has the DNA TGTGCCAGCAGCCGGGGGACAGGGAACACCGGGGAGCTGTTTTTT. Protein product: CASSRGTGNTGELFF.

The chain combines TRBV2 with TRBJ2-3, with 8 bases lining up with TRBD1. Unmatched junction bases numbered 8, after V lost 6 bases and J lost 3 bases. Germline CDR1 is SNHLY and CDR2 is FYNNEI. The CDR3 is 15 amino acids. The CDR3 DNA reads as TGTGCCAGCAGACCGACAGGGGAGAGGACAGATACGCAGTATTTT. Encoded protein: CASRPTGERTDTQYF.

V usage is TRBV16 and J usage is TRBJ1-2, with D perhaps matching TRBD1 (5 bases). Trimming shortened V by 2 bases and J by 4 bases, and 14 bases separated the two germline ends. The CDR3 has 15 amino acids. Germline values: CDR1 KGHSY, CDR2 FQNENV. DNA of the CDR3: TGTGCCAGCAGCCAAATGCCAGGGCCCTTCTATGGCTACACCTTC. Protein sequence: CASSQMPGPFYGYTF.

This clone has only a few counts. The DNA for the CDR3 is TGCGCCAGCAGCCAAGGACACGCAGTCTATAATGAAAAACTGTTTTTT. Its translation: CASSQGHAVYNEKLFF. This sequence joins TRBV4-1 and TRBJ1-4; D is uncertain. CDR3 length: 16 residues. CDR1 is MGHRA, CDR2 YSYEKL, per germline. V shed 1 base and J shed 4 bases, with 13 bases lying between them.

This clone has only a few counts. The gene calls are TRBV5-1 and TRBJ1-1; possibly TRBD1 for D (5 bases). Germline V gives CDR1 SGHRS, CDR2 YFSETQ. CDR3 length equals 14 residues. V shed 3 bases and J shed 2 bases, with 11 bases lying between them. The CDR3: CASSSLGLNTEAFF. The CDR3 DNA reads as TGCGCCAGCAGCTCCTTGGGACTCAACACTGAAGCTTTCTTT.

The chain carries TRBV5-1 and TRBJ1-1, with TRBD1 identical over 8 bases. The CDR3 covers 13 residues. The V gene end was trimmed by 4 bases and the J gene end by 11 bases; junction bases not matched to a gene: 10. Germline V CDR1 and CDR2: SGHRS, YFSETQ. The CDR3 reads CASSEGQGYRAFF. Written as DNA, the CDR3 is TGCGCCAGCAGCGAAGGACAGGGCTATCGGGCTTTCTTT.

CDR3 sequence reads: CASSDLPWSGSYEQYF. The CDR3, as DNA: TGTGCCAGCAGCGACCTACCTTGGAGCGGCTCCTACGAGCAGTACTTC. The rearrangement uses TRBV6-6 and TRBJ2-7; TRBD2 might be the D (5 bases). The CDR3 is made up of 16 amino acids. Trimming took 6 bases from V and 0 from J, leaving 18 bases between them. The V gene's germline CDR1 is MNHNY and CDR2 SVGAGI (reference sequence).

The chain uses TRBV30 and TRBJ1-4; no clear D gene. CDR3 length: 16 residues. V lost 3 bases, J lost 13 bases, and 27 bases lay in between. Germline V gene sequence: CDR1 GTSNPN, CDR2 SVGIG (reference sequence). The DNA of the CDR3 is TGTGCCTGGAGAGATTCAATGAGTGGGCCCCCTTGCAGACTGTTTTTT. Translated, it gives CAWRDSMSGPPCRLFF.

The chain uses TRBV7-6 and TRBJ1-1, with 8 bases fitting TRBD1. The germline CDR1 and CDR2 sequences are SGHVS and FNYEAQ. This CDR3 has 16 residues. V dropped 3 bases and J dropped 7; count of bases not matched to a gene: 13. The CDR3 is CASSLAPAGGSGEAFF. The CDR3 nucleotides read TGTGCCAGCAGCTTGGCTCCTGCAGGGGGCTCAGGTGAAGCTTTCTTT.

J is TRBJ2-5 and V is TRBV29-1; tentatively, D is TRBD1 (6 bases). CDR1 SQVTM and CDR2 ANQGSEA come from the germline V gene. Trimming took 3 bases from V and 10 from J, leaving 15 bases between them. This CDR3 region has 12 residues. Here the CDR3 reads CSVEVGSRGQYF. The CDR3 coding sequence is TGCAGCGTTGAGGTGGGGTCCAGGGGCCAGTACTTC.

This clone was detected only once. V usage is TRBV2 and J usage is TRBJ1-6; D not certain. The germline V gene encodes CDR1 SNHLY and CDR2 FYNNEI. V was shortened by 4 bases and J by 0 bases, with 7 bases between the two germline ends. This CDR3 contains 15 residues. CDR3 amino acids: CASSGRSSYNSPLHF. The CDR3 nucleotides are TGTGCCAGCAGTGGCAGAAGCTCCTATAATTCACCCCTCCACTTT.

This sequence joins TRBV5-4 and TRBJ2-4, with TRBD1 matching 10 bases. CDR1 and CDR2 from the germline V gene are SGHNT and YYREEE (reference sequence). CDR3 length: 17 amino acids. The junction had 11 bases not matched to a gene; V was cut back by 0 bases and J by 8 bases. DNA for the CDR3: TGTGCCAGCAGCTTGGCCGGGGGGACAGGGGTCGGACACATTCAGTACTTC. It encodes CASSLAGGTGVGHIQYF.

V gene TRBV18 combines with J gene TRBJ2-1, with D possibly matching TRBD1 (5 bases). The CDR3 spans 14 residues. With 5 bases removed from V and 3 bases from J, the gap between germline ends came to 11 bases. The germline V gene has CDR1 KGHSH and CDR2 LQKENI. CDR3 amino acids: CASSGADGYNEQFF. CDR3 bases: TGTGCCAGCTCAGGGGCCGATGGCTACAATGAGCAGTTCTTC.

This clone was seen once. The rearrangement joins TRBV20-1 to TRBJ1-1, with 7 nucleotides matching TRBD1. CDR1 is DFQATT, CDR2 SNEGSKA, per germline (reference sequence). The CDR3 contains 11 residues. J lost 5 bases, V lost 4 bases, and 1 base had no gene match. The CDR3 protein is CSAKGATEAFF. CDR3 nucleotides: TGCAGTGCTAAGGGGGCAACTGAAGCTTTCTTT.

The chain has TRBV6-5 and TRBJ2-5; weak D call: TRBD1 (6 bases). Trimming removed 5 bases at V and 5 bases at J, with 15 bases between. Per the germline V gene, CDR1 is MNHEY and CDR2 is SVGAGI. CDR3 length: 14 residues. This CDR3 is CASSRRTGYETQYF. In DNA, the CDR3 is TGTGCCAGCAGTCGGCGAACAGGGTACGAGACCCAGTACTTC.

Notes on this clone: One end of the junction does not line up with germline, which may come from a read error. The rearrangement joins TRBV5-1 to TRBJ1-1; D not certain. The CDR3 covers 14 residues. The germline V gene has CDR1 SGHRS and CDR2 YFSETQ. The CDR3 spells CANSLGVPNTEAFF. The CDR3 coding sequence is TGCGCCAACAGCTTGGGAGTACCGAACACTGAAGCTTTCTTT.